This is a list of T cell receptor beta chains from one sample in a study of blood T cells in healthy people across ages. Each CDR3 protein gets one entry after TCRdb re-called the 5' RACE reads with MiXCR. Among some 640,000 distinct CDR3 sequences listed, approximately 30% were seen once. Sequences were obtained from blood. The receptors were gathered from a woman older than 75 in good health. The CDR3 runs from the conserved cysteine through the conserved F or W. Each record gives: clone size, V gene, D gene, CDR3 length, J gene, CDR3 protein, CDR3 DNA. D genes are given only for firm matches. Rows give clone size only sometimes, using once, few, many, or a class for an expanded clone.

>many|TRBV6-2/TRBV6-3|TRBD2|15|TRBJ2-1
CASSISGGTYNEQFF
TGTGCCAGCAGTATTAGCGGGGGGACCTACAATGAGCAGTTCTTC
>few|TRBV3-1|TRBD1|17|TRBJ1-2
CASSQDFRGTGTYGYTF
TGTGCCAGCAGCCAAGATTTTAGGGGGACAGGGACCTATGGCTACACCTTC
>many|TRBV20-1|TRBD1|13|TRBJ1-2
CSARGGQGKENTF
TGCAGTGCTAGAGGAGGACAGGGGAAGGAGAACACCTTC
>many|TRBV28|.|15|TRBJ2-1
CASSYLSGTLNEQFF
TGTGCCAGCAGTTACCTATCCGGGACGCTTAATGAGCAGTTCTTC
>few|TRBV20-1|TRBD2|15|TRBJ2-1
CSAYPGTRVHNEQFF
TGCAGTGCCTACCCGGGGACTAGAGTCCACAATGAGCAGTTCTTC
>few|TRBV6-1|.|12|TRBJ1-2
CASSEPGYGYTF
TGTGCCAGCAGTGAACCAGGGTATGGCTACACCTTC
>.|TRBV2|TRBD1|14|TRBJ2-5
CASRTGTGGETQYF
TGTGCCAGCAGGACCGGGACAGGGGGAGAGACCCAGTACTTC
>many|TRBV9|.|15|TRBJ1-6
CASSADPFGNSPLHF
TGTGCCAGCAGCGCGGACCCTTTTGGGAATTCACCCCTCCACTTT
>few|TRBV12-3/TRBV12-4|.|14|TRBJ2-7
CASSLAGQFYEQYF
TGTGCCAGCAGTTTAGCAGGACAGTTCTACGAGCAGTACTTC
>many|TRBV9|.|14|TRBJ2-7
CASSVAGVDYEQYF
TGTGCCAGCAGCGTAGCGGGGGTAGACTACGAGCAGTACTTC
>.|TRBV2|TRBD1|15|TRBJ2-4
CASSARTGAKNIRYF
TGTGCCAGTAGTGCCCGGACAGGGGCCAAAAACATTCGGTACTTC
>.|TRBV28|.|17|TRBJ1-2
CASSLVGDTGRGYGYTF
TGTGCCAGCAGTTTGGTAGGGGATACGGGTCGGGGCTATGGCTACACCTTC
>once|TRBV7-9|.|19|TRBJ2-7
CASSLDAFQRTYGCYEQYF
TGTGCCAGCAGCTTAGACGCCTTCCAACGGACGTATGGTTGCTACGAGCAGTACTTC
>few|TRBV6-6|TRBD1|14|TRBJ2-2
CASVGTGGTGELFF
TGTGCCAGCGTCGGGACAGGGGGCACCGGGGAGCTGTTTTTT
>.|TRBV6-2/TRBV6-3|.|15|TRBJ1-1
CASRESQGWNTEAFF
TGTGCCAGCAGGGAATCACAGGGTTGGAACACTGAAGCTTTCTTT
>.|TRBV5-1|.|14|TRBJ2-7
CASSPVDRYYEQYF
TGCGCCAGCAGCCCTGTTGACAGGTACTACGAGCAGTACTTC
>.|TRBV6-2/TRBV6-3|.|13|TRBJ2-3
CASSYGGRNTQYF
TGTGCCAGCAGTTACGGGGGGCGGAATACGCAGTATTTT
>many|TRBV7-9|.|15|TRBJ2-6
CASTLTGPGANVLTF
TGTGCCAGCACCCTAACAGGGCCTGGGGCCAACGTCCTGACTTTC
>few|TRBV30|.|12|TRBJ1-5
CAWGRRREPQHF
TGTGCCTGGGGCCGCAGGAGGGAGCCCCAGCATTTT
>.|TRBV6-2/TRBV6-3|TRBD2|16|TRBJ2-3
CASSYLTAGGTDTQYF
TGTGCCAGCAGTTACTTGACGGCGGGGGGCACAGATACGCAGTATTTT
>many|TRBV4-1|.|14|TRBJ2-7
CASSREDLTYEQYF
TGCGCCAGCAGCCGGGAAGACCTAACCTACGAGCAGTACTTC
>many|TRBV6-5|TRBD1|16|TRBJ2-3
CASSYSGQGVTDTQYF
TGTGCCAGCAGTTACTCGGGACAGGGGGTTACGGATACGCAGTATTTT
>many|TRBV7-2|TRBD2|12|TRBJ2-7
CASSQTSAEMYF
TGTGCCAGCAGCCAAACTAGCGCGGAGATGTACTTC
>many|TRBV20-1|.|11|TRBJ2-1
CSASRPGEQFF
TGCAGTGCTAGCCGCCCGGGGGAGCAGTTCTTC
>.|TRBV15|.|16|TRBJ2-2
CATSRPRGANTGERFF
TGTGCCACCAGCAGACCCAGGGGGGCGAACACCGGGGAGCGGTTTTTT
>many|TRBV2|.|14|TRBJ2-5
CASSARAQGETQYF
TGTGCCAGCAGTGCTAGGGCGCAGGGAGAGACCCAGTACTTC
>.|TRBV12-3/TRBV12-4|.|17|TRBJ1-5
CASSLGVGGVMSQPQHF
TGTGCCAGCAGTTTAGGCGTCGGCGGGGTAATGTCGCAGCCCCAGCATTTT
>once|TRBV7-8|.|16|TRBJ2-5
CASSLARAPRGETQYF
TGTGCCAGCAGCTTAGCCCGGGCCCCTCGAGGAGAGACCCAGTACTTC
>.|TRBV7-2|.|12|TRBJ1-6
CASREQESPPHF
TGTGCCAGCAGGGAGCAGGAATCACCCCCCCACTTT
>.|TRBV20-1|.|10|TRBJ1-1
CSAKRGLAFF
TGCAGTGCCAAACGGGGGTTAGCTTTCTTT
>.|TRBV20-1|.|16|TRBJ2-5
CSASRLEGGSHNDQYF
TGCAGTGCTAGTCGTCTGGAGGGAGGTAGCCACAATGATCAGTACTTC
>once|TRBV12-3/TRBV12-4|.|13|TRBJ2-7
CASSRGVGYEQYF
TGTGCCAGCAGTCGAGGAGTGGGCTACGAGCAGTACTTC
>.|TRBV7-9|.|14|TRBJ1-2
CASSLGGVTRGYTF
TGTGCCAGCAGCTTAGGAGGGGTGACTAGAGGCTACACCTTC
>.|TRBV5-1|.|13|TRBJ1-1
CASSLGRGGLAFF
TGCGCCAGCAGCTTGGGGCGGGGCGGTTTGGCTTTCTTT
>.|TRBV20-1|.|12|TRBJ1-2
CGASGTNYGYTF
TGCGGTGCTAGCGGGACAAACTATGGCTACACCTTC
>many|TRBV18|.|11|TRBJ2-5
CASSLQGTQYF
TGTGCCAGCTCACTACAGGGGACCCAGTACTTC
>.|TRBV7-2|.|17|TRBJ2-5
CASSLDGRESLYETQYF
TGTGCCAGCAGCTTGGACGGACGCGAGTCATTGTATGAGACCCAGTACTTC
>.|TRBV5-1|.|13|TRBJ2-7
CASGLEISYEQYF
TGCGCCAGCGGCTTAGAGATTTCCTACGAGCAGTACTTC
>many|TRBV29-1|.|10|TRBJ1-1
CSGGDTEAFF
TGCAGCGGTGGAGACACTGAAGCTTTCTTT
>.|TRBV7-9|TRBD1|18|TRBJ2-5
CASSLWFGDRDSQETQYF
TGTGCCAGCAGCTTATGGTTCGGGGACCGGGACAGCCAAGAGACCCAGTACTTC
>many|TRBV6-5|.|16|TRBJ1-2
CASSSSSSPGNYGYTF
TGTGCCAGCAGTTCTTCCAGCAGCCCGGGGAACTATGGCTACACCTTC
>many|TRBV5-4|TRBD1|15|TRBJ2-1
CASSLWDRALREQFF
TGTGCCAGCAGCTTGTGGGACAGGGCCCTTAGGGAGCAGTTCTTC
>many|TRBV7-3|TRBD2|18|TRBJ2-3
CASSLVAGGPTNTDTQYF
TGTGCCAGCAGCTTAGTAGCGGGGGGCCCCACAAACACAGATACGCAGTATTTT
>many|TRBV5-1|TRBD2|17|TRBJ2-3
CASSLAGGGRLTDTQYF
TGCGCCAGCAGCTTGGCCGGGGGGGGAAGACTCACAGATACGCAGTATTTT
>many|TRBV5-1|.|14|TRBJ2-5
CASRGVLSAETQYF
TGCGCCAGCAGGGGGGTCCTCTCGGCAGAGACCCAGTACTTC
>many|TRBV4-1|.|15|TRBJ2-3
CASSPRASGLDTQYF
TGCGCCAGCAGCCCCAGGGCCTCAGGGCTGGATACGCAGTATTTT
>many|TRBV7-8|.|15|TRBJ2-7
CASSPRTGTSYEQYF
TGTGCCAGCAGCCCCCGGACGGGGACCTCCTACGAGCAGTACTTC
>many|TRBV27|TRBD1|11|TRBJ1-1
CATRDRVVAFF
TGTGCCACCCGGGACAGGGTGGTAGCTTTCTTT
>.|TRBV4-1|.|15|TRBJ2-5
CASSQGQGSGETQYF
TGCGCCAGCAGCCAAGGGCAGGGAAGCGGAGAGACCCAGTACTTC
>many|TRBV7-8|.|16|TRBJ2-7
CASSFGPPGASYEQYF
TGTGCCAGCAGCTTTGGCCCCCCGGGGGCGTCCTACGAGCAGTACTTC
>.|TRBV9|.|14|TRBJ2-5
CASSVEWGDNEQYF
TGTGCCAGCAGCGTAGAATGGGGGGATAATGAGCAGTACTTC
>.|TRBV28|TRBD2|15|TRBJ2-1
CASSLEGGNYNEQFF
TGTGCCAGCAGTTTAGAGGGAGGGAACTACAATGAGCAGTTCTTC
>few|TRBV29-1|.|12|TRBJ1-1
CSHSVGGTEAFF
TGCAGCCACTCCGTTGGGGGCACTGAAGCTTTCTTT
>.|TRBV19|TRBD2|17|TRBJ2-6
CASSASGGYTGANVLTF
TGTGCCAGTAGCGCTAGCGGGGGATACACTGGGGCCAACGTCCTGACTTTC